What follows is one TCR beta chain and its context. Its matching antigen is unknown. Sequence at one end of the junction differs from germline and may be a read error. This CDR3 spans 17 amino acids. CDR1 and CDR2 from the germline V gene are SGHRS and YFSETQ. This record belongs to a study of breast tumors, draining lymph nodes, adjacent tissues. Whole-study findings and limits: That most tumor T cells come from lymph nodes remained unproven. Compared with basal-like, luminal-like tumors shared significantly more repertoire with nontumor tissue. Tumor TCR diversity was below lymph nodes but above nontumor tissue.

TCRdb re-called the multiplex PCR reads through MiXCR, storing one row per CDR3 protein. The data show about 230,000 distinct CDR3 sequences, with 32% seen just once and more than 1.3% held by the top ten. Axillary draining lymph nodes of breast cancer patients supplied the node samples. The chain is built from TRBV5-1 and TRBJ2-2, with a possible D match to TRBD2 (6 bases). This receptor was taken from a female donor with breast cancer. Some clones in this sample may be carry-over from other donors' samples. The sequenced material came from axillary lymph node tissue. CDR3 protein: CASSSGLGGGGTGELFF. In nucleotides, the CDR3 is TGCGCCAGCAGCTCAGGCCTGGGGGGAGGCGGAACCGGGGAGCTGTTCTTT.